The following is a T cell receptor beta chain sequence with its context. Its antigen remains unknown. Here the CDR3 omits its conserved ending phenylalanine or tryptophan, so a read error is the likely source. The sample comes from a study of tumor-infiltrating lymphocytes in primary liver carcinoma. About the study: Surgeons treated the primary liver carcinoma of the patients by surgical resection. Each of the samples returned roughly 3.5 to 7.5 million productive TCRbeta reads (a yield similar across tissue types). Study-level findings and limits: Blood fell significantly below tumors in its top-250-clone fraction (p = 0.039).

In addition to blood RNA drawn from unsorted whole blood, germline DNA was extracted. Preoperatively, roughly 4 milliliters of peripheral blood were collected. TCR beta cDNA was made from 500 ng total RNA with a constant-region primer. Libraries covering TCR beta were generated through three nested multiplex PCR rounds (using a slightly modified ARM-PCR). Use of TRBV1-TRBV30 forward primers with a C-beta reverse primer characterized the first two PCR rounds, which lasted about 10 cycles each. TCRdb redid the calling of the multiplex PCR reads with MiXCR, one entry per CDR3 protein. The sample includes approximately 330,000 distinct CDR3 sequences, almost 65% of them seen just once. The CDR3 has 12 amino acids. Trimming cost V 3 bases and J 6 bases, with 6 bases left between them. The germline gives CDR1 SGHKS, CDR2 YYEKEE (reference sequence).

The V call is TRBV5-5, the J call TRBJ2-2; no definite D call. This receptor was obtained from a man aged 35 to 55 with primary liver carcinoma and hepatitis B virus infection. The material sequenced was peripheral blood. CDR3 in amino acids: CASSWEPGELFS. The CDR3 DNA sequence: TGTGCCAGCAGCTGGGAACCCGGGGAGCTGTTTTCT.